Included here is one TCR beta chain sequence, with context. Its antigen is not identified. The repertoire was sequenced with immunoSEQ multiplex PCR; TCRdb's copy has only in-frame clones and lacks some. The table records over 100,000 clones, 75% to 90% of them present only once. The record originates from a study of cytotoxic CD8 clonotypes in ibrutinib-treated CLL. In the study overall: Roughly 10 relapsed/refractory, around 14 treatment-naive; 17 IGHV unmutated. Averaging across samples gave 255,043 productive templates and roughly 87,000 productive rearrangements. Notes on the study in general: Baseline clonality exceeded age-matched healthy donors and tracked circulating CD8+ T-cell counts. Clonality, elevated at ibrutinib response, dropped back toward baseline at progression.

The CDR3 consists of 13 residues. Trimming removed 8 bases at V and 6 bases at J, with 14 bases between. Looked up from germline, CDR1 is MRHNA and CDR2 is SNTAGT. The V call is TRBV6-4, the J call TRBJ2-1, with D maybe TRBD1 (6 bases). This TCR was sampled from a human donor with chronic lymphocytic leukemia. Sequences were derived from PBMCs, sampled after 24 months of ibrutinib treatment. The CDR3 protein is CASRSLGGNEQFF. CDR3 DNA: TGTGCCAGCCGCAGCTTAGGGGGCAATGAGCAGTTCTTC.